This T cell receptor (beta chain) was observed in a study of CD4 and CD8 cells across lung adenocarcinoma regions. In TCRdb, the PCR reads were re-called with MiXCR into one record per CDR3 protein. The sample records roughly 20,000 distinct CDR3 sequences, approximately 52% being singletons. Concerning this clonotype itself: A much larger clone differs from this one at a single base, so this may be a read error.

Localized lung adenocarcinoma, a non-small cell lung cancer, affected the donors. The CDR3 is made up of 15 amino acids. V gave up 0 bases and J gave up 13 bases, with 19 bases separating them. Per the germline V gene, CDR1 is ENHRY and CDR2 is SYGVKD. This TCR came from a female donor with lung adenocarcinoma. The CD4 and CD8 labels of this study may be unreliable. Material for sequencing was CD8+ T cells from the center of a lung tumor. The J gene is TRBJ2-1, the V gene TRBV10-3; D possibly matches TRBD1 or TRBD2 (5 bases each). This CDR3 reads CAISESRDPWQTQFF. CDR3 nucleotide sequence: TGTGCCATCAGTGAGTCCAGGGACCCCTGGCAGACCCAGTTCTTC.